This T cell receptor beta chain stems from a study of identical twins' blood T cells. Germline trimming cut 8 bases from V and 0 bases from J; bases unmatched to any gene: 7. CDR1 is DFQATT and CDR2 is SNEGSKA in the germline V gene (reference sequence). The CDR3 runs 14 residues. Turning to this clonotype: What it binds is unknown.

Points from the study as a whole: Twin similarity might stem from environmental factors, not only genetics. Abundant TCRbeta CDR3s overlapped more between twins than with unrelated donors. V gene usage reportedly matched far better within twin pairs than unrelated donors.

TCRdb redid the calling of the 5' RACE reads with MiXCR, one entry per CDR3 protein. The sample lists hundreds of thousands of distinct CDR3 sequences, about 28% seen once, with about 6% in the top ten. The chain has TRBV20-1 and TRBJ1-3, with 7 bases aligning to TRBD1. This sequence was found in a woman aged 18-49 years in good health. The sample comprised PBMCs. This CDR3 reads CSLTGDSSGNTIYF. As DNA, the CDR3 is TGCAGTTTAACCGGGGACAGCTCTGGAAACACCATATATTTT.